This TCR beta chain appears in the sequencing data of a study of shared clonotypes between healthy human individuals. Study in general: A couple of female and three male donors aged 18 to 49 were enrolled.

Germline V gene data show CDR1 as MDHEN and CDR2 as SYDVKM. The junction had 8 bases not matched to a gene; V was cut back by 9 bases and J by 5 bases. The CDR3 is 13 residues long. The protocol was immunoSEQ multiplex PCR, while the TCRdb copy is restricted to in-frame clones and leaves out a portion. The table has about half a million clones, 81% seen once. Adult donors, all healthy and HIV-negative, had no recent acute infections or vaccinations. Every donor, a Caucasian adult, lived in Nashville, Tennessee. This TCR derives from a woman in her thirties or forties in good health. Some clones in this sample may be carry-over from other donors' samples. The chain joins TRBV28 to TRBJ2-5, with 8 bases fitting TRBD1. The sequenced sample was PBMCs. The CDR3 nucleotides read TGTGCCAGTGCTGGACAGGGTGTGGAGACCCAGTACTTC. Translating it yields CASAGQGVETQYF.